Below, one T cell receptor (beta chain) is given with its context. While infection was still active, Seattle patients were enrolled and then followed longitudinally. Original handling: Amplification of reference gene primers provided the estimated nucleated cell counts. The repertoire was sequenced with immunoSEQ multiplex PCR; TCRdb's copy has only in-frame clones and lacks some. The V and J calls and clone size were taken over from that table, and D and trimming were inferred from the DNA. The sample includes hundreds of thousands of clones, about 89% seen only once; the top ten take roughly 6%. The sample comes from a study of blood T cell repertoires in COVID-19. Study as a whole: Samples came from the United States, Italy and Spain, spanning acute and convalescent COVID-19. The cDNA or gDNA used as material had been derived from T cells, B-cell-depleted T cells, or PBMCs.

The junction had 6 bases not matched to a gene; V was cut back by 1 base and J by 7 bases. The CDR3 covers 15 residues. The V gene's germline CDR1 is LNHDA and CDR2 SQIVND (reference sequence). This receptor was taken from a woman between 45 and 65 years old with COVID-19, enrolled during active disease. The V and J genes are TRBV19 and TRBJ2-1; 8 bases line up with TRBD2. The source material was peripheral blood. The CDR3 loop reads CASSIAGSGMNEQFF. The CDR3 DNA reads as TGTGCCAGTAGTATAGCCGGTAGCGGGATGAATGAGCAGTTCTTC.